Listed below are T cell receptor beta chains from one sample, sequenced in a study of long-term antiretroviral therapy in people with HIV. Measured with immunoSEQ multiplex PCR; TCRdb has only the in-frame clones, and not every one. This sample has some 25,000 clones, with approximately 80% found just once. Here the sequenced sample was unsorted PBMCs, taken around 4.1 years after starting antiretroviral therapy. Receptors were obtained from a young man with HIV. CDR3s include the opening cysteine and the closing phenylalanine or tryptophan. A D gene is named only where the DNA matches it firmly. Clone size is given for some rows only: seen once, a few or many times, or a class if the clone is expanded.

-	TRBV12-5	TRBJ2-1	-	CASGLVWGGVAEQFF	TGTGCTAGTGGTTTGGTATGGGGCGGGGTGGCTGAGCAGTTCTTC
-	TRBV19	TRBJ2-7	-	CATRGGQYEQYF	TGTGCCACAAGGGGGGGGCAGTACGAGCAGTACTTC
-	TRBV30	TRBJ1-1	few	CAWDGLFGGSEAFF	TGTGCCTGGGATGGACTATTTGGAGGGAGTGAAGCTTTCTTT
TRBD1	TRBV5-4	TRBJ2-2	-	CASRTGLNTGELFF	TGTGCCAGCAGGACAGGGTTGAACACCGGGGAGCTGTTTTTT
-	TRBV2	TRBJ2-2	-	CACTNTGELFF	TGTGCTTGCACGAACACCGGGGAGCTGTTTTTT
-	TRBV4-3	TRBJ1-2	-	CASSSDQVGYTF	TGCGCCAGCAGCTCAGATCAGGTTGGCTACACCTTC
TRBD1	TRBV29-1	TRBJ1-3	-	CSVVQGENTIYF	TGCAGCGTCGTACAGGGGGAAAACACCATATATTTT
-	TRBV7-3	TRBJ1-2	-	CASSLTGGEGYGYTF	TGTGCCAGCAGCCTTACAGGAGGAGAGGGCTATGGCTACACCTTC
-	TRBV13	TRBJ2-2	-	CASSPVGPGGPGELFF	TGTGCCAGCAGCCCAGTAGGACCAGGGGGGCCCGGGGAGCTGTTTTTT
-	TRBV5-4	TRBJ2-7	-	CASSFGGSSYEQYF	TGTGCCAGCAGCTTTGGGGGCTCCTCCTACGAGCAGTACTTC
-	TRBV7-6	TRBJ1-1	-	CASSLGQAMNTEAFF	TGTGCCAGCAGCTTAGGGCAGGCGATGAACACTGAAGCTTTCTTT
-	TRBV7-9	TRBJ1-1	-	CASSLLAENTEAFF	TGTGCCAGCAGCTTATTGGCAGAGAACACTGAAGCTTTCTTT
-	TRBV6-6	TRBJ1-5	-	CASIIDGNQPQHF	TGTGCCAGCATTATCGATGGCAATCAGCCCCAGCATTTT
TRBD1	TRBV5-1	TRBJ1-2	-	CASSFLTGDYGYTF	TGCGCCAGCAGCTTCCTGACAGGGGACTATGGCTACACCTTC
TRBD2	TRBV9	TRBJ2-1	-	CASSVDLAAVDNEQFF	TGTGCCAGCAGCGTAGATCTAGCGGCTGTTGACAATGAGCAGTTCTTC
-	TRBV5-4	TRBJ2-3	-	CASSQDMVGTDTQYF	TGCGCCAGCAGCCAAGACATGGTAGGGACAGATACGCAGTATTTT
-	TRBV5-1	TRBJ2-7	-	CASSDSELYEQYF	TGCGCCAGCAGCGACAGCGAATTATACGAGCAGTACTTC
-	TRBV27	TRBJ2-1	-	CASGHSGGQGNEQFF	TGTGCCAGCGGACATAGCGGGGGACAGGGCAATGAGCAGTTCTTC
-	TRBV19	TRBJ2-3	-	CASSLGPTQYF	TGTGCCAGTAGTCTTGGCCCTACGCAGTATTTT
-	TRBV7-8	TRBJ1-5	-	CASSTATGNQPQHF	TGTGCCAGCAGCACCGCGACGGGCAATCAGCCCCAGCATTTT
-	TRBV19	TRBJ2-3	-	CASSPGSTDTQYF	TGTGCCAGTAGTCCAGGTAGCACAGATACGCAGTATTTT
-	TRBV6-1	TRBJ1-6	-	CASSERGKGSRSPLHF	TGTGCCAGCAGTGAACGGGGGAAGGGGTCTCGTTCACCCCTCCACTTT
TRBD1	TRBV30	TRBJ1-1	-	CAWSAPGQVGPEAFF	TGTGCCTGGAGTGCCCCGGGACAGGTGGGGCCTGAAGCTTTCTTT
-	TRBV4-1	TRBJ1-6	few	CASRGVGGGNSPLHF	TGCGCCAGCAGGGGTGTTGGGGGTGGTAATTCACCCCTCCACTTT
-	TRBV2	TRBJ1-2	few	CASNSGLVYGYTF	TGTGCCAGCAATTCGGGTCTAGTCTATGGCTACACCTTC
-	TRBV7-2	TRBJ2-7	-	CASSWAPHEVYEQYF	TGTGCCAGCAGCTGGGCGCCACACGAAGTCTACGAGCAGTACTTC
-	TRBV11-2	TRBJ2-2	-	CASRRGNTGELFF	TGTGCCAGCAGGAGGGGGAACACCGGGGAGCTGTTTTTT
-	TRBV9	TRBJ2-3	once	CASSLISTDTQYF	TGTGCCAGCAGCTTGATTAGCACAGATACGCAGTATTTT
-	TRBV30	TRBJ2-7	-	CAWSQQAYEQYF	TGTGCCTGGAGTCAACAGGCATACGAGCAGTACTTC
-	TRBV11-2	TRBJ2-2	-	CASSSGAPGGELFF	TGTGCCAGCAGCTCCGGGGCTCCTGGTGGGGAGCTGTTTTTT
-	TRBV5-5	TRBJ2-7	-	CASSLDSPYEQYF	TGTGCCAGCAGCCTTGACAGCCCCTACGAGCAGTACTTC
-	TRBV4-3	TRBJ2-3	once	CASSQGRGLMDTQYF	TGCGCCAGCAGCCAGGGGCGGGGACTTATGGATACGCAGTATTTT
TRBD2	TRBV7-2	TRBJ2-2	-	CASRKEAGGSGELFF	TGTGCCAGCAGAAAAGAAGCGGGAGGCTCCGGGGAGCTGTTTTTT
-	TRBV29-1	TRBJ2-3	-	CSVWGDTQYF	TGCAGCGTGTGGGGGGATACGCAGTATTTT
-	TRBV19	TRBJ1-3	-	CASRLGRGSGNTIYF	TGTGCCAGTAGACTCGGGCGCGGCTCTGGAAACACCATATATTTT
-	TRBV18	TRBJ2-3	once	CASSEPDTQYF	TGTGCCAGCTCGGAGCCAGATACGCAGTATTTT
TRBD1	TRBV27	TRBJ1-2	-	CASSLSWGQQHGYTF	TGTGCCAGCAGTTTATCGTGGGGACAGCAGCATGGCTACACCTTC
TRBD2	TRBV27	TRBJ2-5	-	CASSNRGEQETQYF	TGTGCCAGCAGTAACCGGGGGGAACAAGAGACCCAGTACTTC
-	TRBV6-5	TRBJ1-2	-	CASSYSGAGAYGYTF	TGTGCCAGCAGTTACTCGGGAGCAGGTGCCTATGGCTACACCTTC
TRBD1	TRBV7-2	TRBJ1-1	-	CASSLAPGQHQEAFF	TGTGCCAGCAGCTTAGCGCCGGGACAGCATCAAGAAGCTTTCTTT
-	TRBV4-1	TRBJ2-1	once	CASSQQGNEQFF	TGCGCCAGCAGCCAACAGGGCAATGAGCAGTTCTTC
TRBD1	TRBV18	TRBJ2-7	-	CASSPYSRQGPNEQYF	TGTGCCAGCTCACCATATTCTAGACAGGGTCCGAACGAGCAGTACTTC
TRBD2	TRBV7-3	TRBJ2-5	-	CASSLIAAGGKETQYF	TGTGCCAGCAGCTTAATAGCGGCGGGGGGGAAAGAGACCCAGTACTTC
TRBD2	TRBV28	TRBJ2-1	-	CASSGLAGQSYNEQFF	TGTGCCAGCAGTGGACTAGCAGGACAGTCCTACAATGAGCAGTTCTTC
-	TRBV10-3	TRBJ2-3	few	CAISGLQGRSTDTQYF	TGTGCCATCAGTGGACTACAGGGACGGAGCACAGATACGCAGTATTTT
TRBD2	TRBV15	TRBJ2-7	-	CATSRVVASGGTVPYEQYF	TGTGCCACCAGCAGAGTTGTTGCTAGCGGGGGCACCGTTCCCTACGAGCAGTACTTC
-	TRBV5-1	TRBJ2-7	-	CASSAGVYEQYF	TGCGCCAGCAGCGCCGGCGTCTACGAGCAGTACTTC
-	TRBV4-2	TRBJ2-1	once	CASSPSLAGAPNEQFF	TGTGCCAGCAGCCCTTCTCTGGCGGGGGCCCCAAATGAGCAGTTCTTC
-	TRBV7-2	TRBJ2-1	-	CASSPRGGGDEQFF	TGTGCCAGCAGCCCTCGTGGTGGGGGCGATGAGCAGTTCTTC